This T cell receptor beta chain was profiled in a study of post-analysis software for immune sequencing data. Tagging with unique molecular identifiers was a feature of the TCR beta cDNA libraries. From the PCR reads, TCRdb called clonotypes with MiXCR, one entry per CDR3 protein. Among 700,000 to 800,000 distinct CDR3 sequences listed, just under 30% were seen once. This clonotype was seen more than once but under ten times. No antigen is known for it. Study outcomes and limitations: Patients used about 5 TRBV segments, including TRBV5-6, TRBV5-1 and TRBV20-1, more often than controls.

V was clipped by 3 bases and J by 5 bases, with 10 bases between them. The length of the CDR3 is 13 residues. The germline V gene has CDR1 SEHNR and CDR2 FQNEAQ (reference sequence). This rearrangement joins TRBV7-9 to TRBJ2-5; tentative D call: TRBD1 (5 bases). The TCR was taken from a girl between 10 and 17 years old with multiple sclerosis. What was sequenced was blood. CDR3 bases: TGTGCCAGCAGCTTGAACAAGGGGGAGACCCAGTACTTC. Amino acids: CASSLNKGETQYF.